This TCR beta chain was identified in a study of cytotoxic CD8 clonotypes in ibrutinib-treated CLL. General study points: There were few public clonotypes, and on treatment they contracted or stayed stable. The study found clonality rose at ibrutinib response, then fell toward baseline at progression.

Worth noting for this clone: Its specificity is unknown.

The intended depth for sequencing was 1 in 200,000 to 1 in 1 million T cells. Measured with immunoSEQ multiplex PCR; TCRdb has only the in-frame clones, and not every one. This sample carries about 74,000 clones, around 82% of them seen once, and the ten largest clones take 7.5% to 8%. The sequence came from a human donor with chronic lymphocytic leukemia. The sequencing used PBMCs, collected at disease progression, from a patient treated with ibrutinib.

The CDR3, as DNA: TGTGCCAGTAGTATTGGCGGGGCGGCTCAGCCCCAGCATTTT. This codes for CASSIGGAAQPQHF. This chain connects TRBV19 to TRBJ1-5; tentative D call: TRBD1 (5 bases). The CDR3 totals 14 residues. With 3 bases removed from V and 6 bases from J, the gap between germline ends came to 12 bases. Germline CDR1 is LNHDA and CDR2 is SQIVND (reference sequence).